This T cell receptor (beta chain) was sequenced during a study of a mutant IDH1 vaccine in newly diagnosed glioma. Measured with immunoSEQ multiplex PCR; TCRdb has only the in-frame clones, and not every one. The table lists 35,000 to 40,000 clones, roughly four fifths of them singletons. A word on this clone: Its antigen is still unknown.

Noted time point: week 23, last vaccination. Vaccination comprised doses that each held 300 ug of mutant IDH1 20-mer peptide, plus topical imiquimod. The CDR3 runs to 13 residues. The J segment lost 8 bases and the V segment lost 7 bases, leaving 8 bases of the junction unmatched. CDR1 is MNHEY and CDR2 is SVGAGI in the germline V gene. The receptor's source is a middle-aged man with glioma. The genes are TRBV6-5 and TRBJ2-1, with 7 bases aligning to TRBD1. This sample comprised PBMCs, obtained from a glioma patient whose treatment included an IDH1 peptide vaccine. In nucleotides, the CDR3 is TGTGCCAGCAAGGGGGCAGGGGACCATGAGCAGTTCTTC. It specifies CASKGAGDHEQFF.